This TCR beta chain was identified in a study of blood T cell repertoires in COVID-19. Across the study: T cells, B-cell-depleted T cells, or PBMCs provided the cDNA or gDNA that served as material.

The data were produced by immunoSEQ multiplex PCR, yet TCRdb's version contains in-frame clones alone and is incomplete. Of roughly 200,000 clones in the sample, approximately 87% are singletons; the top ten hold approximately 6.2%. This receptor was taken from a man aged 55 to 69 who had recovered from COVID-19. The source material was peripheral blood.

The CDR3 DNA reads TGTGCCAGCAGTTACTCCCGGGTGTCCTACGAGCAGTACTTC. Translated: CASSYSRVSYEQYF. This chain links TRBV6-5 with TRBJ2-7; no firm D call. V lost 0 bases and J lost 1, with 7 bases in between. Germline-derived CDR1 and CDR2 are MNHEY and SVGAGI. This CDR3 region has 14 residues.